This T cell receptor beta chain was captured by sequencing in a study of T cell repertoires in cytomegalovirus infection. For the study at large: It can be stated that public TCR beta signatures indicated CMV infection as well as a matching HLA type. Broader study findings: There were HLA-C-restricted CMV-specific TCR beta clonotypes dominating the ex vivo response.

TCRdb reprocessed the reads via MiXCR and lists one record per CDR3 protein. The data hold 680,000 or so distinct CDR3 sequences, with 35% to 45% observed a single time. As concerns this clonotype: Its antigen is still unknown.

This sequence was found in a human donor in good health (CMV status not recorded). Some clones in this sample may be carry-over from other donors' samples. The sample taken for sequencing was PBMCs.

The CDR3 sequence is CASSLAGGGGHLETQYF. The CDR3 nucleotides read TGTGCCAGCAGCTTGGCGGGAGGGGGTGGACATTTGGAGACCCAGTACTTC. The chain carries TRBV7-6 and TRBJ2-5, with 9 bases that match TRBD2. CDR3 size: 17 residues. Per germline, CDR1 SGHVS and CDR2 FNYEAQ. V shed 3 bases, J shed 5 bases, and the junction held 13 bases outside the gene matches.